This T cell receptor (beta chain) is drawn from a study of Ad26.COV2.S vaccination and SARS-CoV-2 variants (TCRdb year 2021). In terms of the full investigation: Donors in the vaccine arm were drawn from COV1001, a phase I-IIa trial of Ad26.COV2.S in healthy adults that was multicentre, randomized, double-blind and placebo-controlled. Dosing of Ad26.COV2.S was intramuscular, at either 5x10^10 or 1x10^11 viral particles, delivered as one shot or as two shots spaced 56 days apart. Sequencing of the TCRbeta repertoire served to evaluate the specificity and breadth of SARS-CoV-2-reactive T cell receptors following Ad26.COV2.S vaccination. A total of 32 samples were included in the TCR-sequenced set, comprising some 20 Ad26.COV2.S vaccine recipients, 5 placebo recipients and 8 SARS-CoV-2 convalescent individuals. Investigators remained blinded to trial group allocation during experiments and outcome assessment. Participants in the trial were split at random into five groups of five each, receiving low-dose or high-dose Ad26.COV2.S once or twice, or else placebo on both occasions.

The immunoSEQ Assay was the method used to sequence TCRbeta CDR3 regions. After extraction, genomic DNA underwent amplification by bias-controlled multiplex PCR, followed by high-throughput sequencing. Concerning the study's data processing: To quantify the absolute abundance of each unique TCRbeta CDR3 region, sequences were collapsed and filtered. T cell fraction was estimated by normalizing TCRbeta template counts to usable DNA, with usable DNA measured through amplification of reference genes found in all nucleated cells. Repertoire TCRs were annotated as SARS-CoV-2-specific by exact matching of V gene, CDR3 amino acid sequence and J gene to a known reactive TCR set. The reference SARS-CoV-2 TCR set was obtained from MIRA and was filtered for enrichment in COVID-19-positive ImmuneCODE repertoires, whereby public or cross-reactive TCRs were removed. Drawing on the MIRA antigens, annotated TCRs were analysed further at the level of specific ORF or position within ORF. Breadth was defined as annotated unique rearrangements over total unique productive rearrangements; depth was the summed frequency of those rearrangements. Two-sided Wilcoxon rank-sum tests were applied when comparing TCR breadth between groups. The table comes from immuneACCESS by way of TCRdb, which keeps in-frame sequences with V and J called. Part of the clones is missing from these tables; in studies checked, under half for an unresolved V gene and the rest for unknown reasons. The V and J calls and clone size were taken over from that table, and D and trimming were inferred from the DNA. The sample table contains 300,000 to 350,000 clones; only one count was recorded for around 84% of them. The top ten clones comprise around 1.9% of the sample.

Notes on this clone: This receptor's antigen is unknown. Base qualities are not provided; no much larger clone lies one nucleotide away.

General findings and caveats noted by the study authors: According to the authors, total T cell responses may have been underestimated by the TCR breadth and depth analyses. The study was not powered to compare responses between vaccine doses or regimens. Vaccine and placebo recipients had comparable non-spike TCR breadth, which fits with the vaccine containing only spike. After vaccination, spike-specific CD8+ and CD4+ T cell responses were reported to show substantial breadth. Compared with placebo recipients, Ad26.COV2.S recipients showed higher spike-specific TCR breadth (P = 0.0014).

The treatment or condition label corresponds to: some 19 received Ad26.COV2.S at low or high dose, single or two shots; 5 received placebo; per-sample allocation not given. For vaccine and placebo recipients, the sequenced repertoires came from samples collected on day 63 after the first injection. Cohort 1b enrolled fewer than 30 adults aged 18-55 years at a single site in Boston, USA, between 29 July and 7 August 2020. As a vaccine, Ad26.COV2.S was a replication-incompetent adenovirus type 26 vector that expressed a prefusion-stabilized SARS-CoV-2 spike protein derived from the original Wuhan strain. Sample: peripheral blood, taken in a trial of Ad26.COV2.S vaccine versus placebo. The origin of this receptor is a person between 18 and 60 years old who received the Ad26.COV2.S COVID-19 vaccine or a placebo.

The sequenced DNA is TGTGCCAGTGGTTCACCCCTCCACTTT. Its translation is CASGSPLHF. The chain is assembled from TRBV19 and TRBJ1-6; the D gene lacks a confident call. Trimming at the junction amounts to 8 bases on V and 9 bases on J, and the germline ends lie 2 bases apart. The CDR3 covers 9 residues, taking in both the cysteine and the phenylalanine. Of the read, only the CDR3 DNA is kept; its 27 bases are in frame from base 1. Via the germline V gene (reference sequence), CDR1 is LNHDA and CDR2 SQIVND. Where the CDR3 stops, the reference TRBV19 and TRBJ1-6 genes take over; the full variable domain is DGGITQSPKYLFRKEGQNVTLSCEQNLNHDAMYWYRQDPGQGLRLIYYSQIVNDFQKGDIAEGYSVSREKKESFPLTVTSAQKNPTAFYLCASGSPLHFGNGTRLTVT.